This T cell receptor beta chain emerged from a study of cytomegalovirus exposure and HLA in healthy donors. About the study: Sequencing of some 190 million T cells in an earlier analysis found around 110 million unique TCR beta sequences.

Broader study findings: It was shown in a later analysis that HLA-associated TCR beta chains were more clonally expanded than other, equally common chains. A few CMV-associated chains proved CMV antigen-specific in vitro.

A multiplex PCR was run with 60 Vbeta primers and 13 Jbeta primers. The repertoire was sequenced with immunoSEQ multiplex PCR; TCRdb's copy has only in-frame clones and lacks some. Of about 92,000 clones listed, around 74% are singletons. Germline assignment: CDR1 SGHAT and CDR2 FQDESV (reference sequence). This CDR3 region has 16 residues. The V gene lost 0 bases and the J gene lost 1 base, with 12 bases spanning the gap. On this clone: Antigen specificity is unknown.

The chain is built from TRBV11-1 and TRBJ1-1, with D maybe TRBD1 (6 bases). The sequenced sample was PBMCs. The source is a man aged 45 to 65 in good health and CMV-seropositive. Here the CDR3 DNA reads TGTGCCAGCAGCTTAGCCCACGGGACACCGAACACTGAAGCTTTCTTT. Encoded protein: CASSLAHGTPNTEAFF.